Following are 14 T cell receptor beta chains from one sample sequenced in a study of T cell repertoires in cytomegalovirus infection. TCRdb re-called the reads with MiXCR, one entry per CDR3 protein. The sample yields over 100,000 distinct CDR3 sequences, about 28% seen once. Which antigens these TCRs recognize remains unknown. The sample consisted of CD8+ T cells from cultured PBMCs, taken from culture after CMV antigen stimulation. These receptors were collected from a human donor in good health (CMV status not recorded). Some clones in this sample may be carry-over from other donors' samples.

This chain joins TRBV7-6 and TRBJ2-7, with 11 bases matching TRBD2. Germline lookup yields CDR1 SGHVS and CDR2 FNYEAQ. The CDR3 has 14 amino acids. Trimming at V came to 5 bases and at J to 3 bases, leaving 3 bases not matched to a gene. The CDR3 loop is CASSRGTSGYEQYF. Here the CDR3 DNA reads TGTGCCAGCAGCCGCGGGACTAGCGGCTACGAGCAGTACTTC.

The chain recombines TRBV11-2 with TRBJ1-4; D unclear. The V end lost 1 base, the J end lost 2 bases, and 8 bases lay between the germline ends. CDR1 is SGHAT, CDR2 FQNNGV, per germline. The CDR3 consists of 15 residues. Here the CDR3 reads CASSLGGVTNEKLFF. The CDR3 DNA is TGTGCCAGCAGCTTAGGTGGTGTCACTAATGAAAAACTGTTTTTT.

In this sample, this clonotype turned up a few times. This sequence joins TRBV6-1 and TRBJ2-5, with 8 positions matching TRBD1. The V and J ends lost 3 bases and 5 bases, in that order; junction bases with no gene match: 14. The CDR3 covers 17 residues. CDR1 is MNHNS, CDR2 SASEGT, per germline. The CDR3 sequence: CASSDPLRQGIPETQYF. CDR3 nucleotides: TGTGCCAGCAGTGACCCCCTAAGACAGGGGATTCCGGAGACCCAGTACTTC.

This clonotype came up a few times. The chain recombines TRBV19 with TRBJ1-5; D ambiguous. CDR3 length: 15 amino acids. Trimming cost V 3 bases and J 7 bases, with 16 bases left between them. Germline V CDR1 and CDR2: LNHDA, SQIVND (reference sequence). The CDR3 sequence: CASSIGFVGSQPQHF. CDR3 DNA sequence: TGTGCCAGTAGTATTGGATTCGTGGGCAGCCAGCCCCAGCATTTT.

The chain carries TRBV15 and TRBJ2-2; D call uncertain. CDR3 length equals 11 residues. V lost 7 bases, J lost 5 bases, and 5 bases lay in between. Germline V lookup: CDR1 LNHNV, CDR2 YYDKDF (reference sequence). The CDR3: CATTSTGELFF. The CDR3 nucleotides read TGTGCCACCACCTCGACCGGGGAGCTGTTTTTT. Based on the CDR3 plus reference TRBV15 and TRBJ2-2, the full variable domain is DAMVIQNPRYQVTQFGKPVTLSCSQTLNHNVMYWYQQKSSQAPKLLFHYYDKDFNNEADTPDNFQSRRPNTSFCFLDIRSPGLGDTAMYLCATTSTGELFFGEGSRLTVL.

Ten or more counts support this clonotype. This chain uses TRBV4-1 with TRBJ1-6, with D perhaps TRBD1 (6 bases). The CDR3 consists of 17 residues. Germline CDR1 MGHRA, CDR2 YSYEKL. V shed 0 bases and J shed 6 bases, with 15 bases lying between them. Here the CDR3 reads CASSQDTPDSLNSPLHF. In DNA form, the CDR3 reads TGCGCCAGCAGCCAAGATACACCGGACAGTCTTAATTCACCCCTCCACTTT.

This chain uses TRBV28 with TRBJ2-5; 7 bases are a match to TRBD1. This CDR3 has 15 amino acids. Germline CDR1 MDHEN, CDR2 SYDVKM. J gave up 5 bases and V 3 bases, and 9 bases lay outside the gene matches. CDR3 in amino acids: CASSFFEGAEETQYF. CDR3 nucleotide sequence: TGTGCCAGCAGTTTTTTCGAGGGGGCGGAGGAGACCCAGTACTTC.

The V gene is TRBV9, the J gene TRBJ1-2; 7 bases agree with TRBD1. The CDR3 is 14 amino acids. Germline trimming cut 3 bases from V and 6 bases from J; bases unmatched to any gene: 8. Germline loops: CDR1 SGDLS, CDR2 YYNGEE. The CDR3 protein is CASSATITGDGYTF. In DNA, the CDR3 is TGTGCCAGCAGCGCTACAATTACAGGGGATGGCTACACCTTC.

On this clonotype itself: At one boundary the junction diverges from the germline segment, which might be a read error. The chain recombines TRBV19 with TRBJ1-5; D unclear. Germline values: CDR1 LNHDA, CDR2 SQIVND (reference sequence). The length of the CDR3 is 12 residues. The CDR3 reads CASTIRNQPQHF. The CDR3 DNA follows: TGTGCCAGTACTATAAGGAATCAGCCCCAGCATTTT. Filled out from reference TRBV19 and TRBJ1-5, the complete variable domain reads DGGITQSPKYLFRKEGQNVTLSCEQNLNHDAMYWYRQDPGQGLRLIYYSQIVNDFQKGDIAEGYSVSREKKESFPLTVTSAQKNPTAFYLCASTIRNQPQHFGDGTRLSIL.

This clonotype was detected once. The CDR3 here is CASRLGSANGYTF. CDR3 nucleotide sequence: TGTGCCAGCAGACTCGGAAGCGCTAATGGCTACACCTTC. The genes are TRBV7-6 and TRBJ1-2; D remains unclear. V shed 6 bases and J shed 6 bases, with 14 bases lying between them. Germline CDR1 and CDR2: SGHVS and FNYEAQ. This CDR3 spans 13 amino acids.

This clonotype was counted only a few times. The chain recombines TRBV12-3 or TRBV12-4 with TRBJ1-2; 8 bases map to TRBD1. This CDR3 has 15 amino acids. The trim removed 5 bases at V and 3 bases at J, leaving 8 bases unmatched. The CDR3 spells CASSGTTGVYYGYTF. The CDR3, as DNA: TGTGCCAGCAGTGGAACGACAGGGGTCTACTATGGCTACACCTTC.

The rearrangement links TRBV18 to TRBJ1-1, with a possible D match to TRBD1 (5 bases). Germline assignment: CDR1 KGHSH and CDR2 LQKENI. Trimming stripped 1 base from V and 1 base from J, with 16 bases between. The CDR3 is 17 amino acids. CDR3 sequence: CASSPRSPGTKNTEAFF. In nucleotides, the CDR3 is TGTGCCAGCTCACCACGATCCCCCGGGACGAAGAACACTGAAGCTTTCTTT.

This chain uses TRBV5-6 with TRBJ2-1, with TRBD2 as a possible D gene (5 bases). Trimming pared 0 bases from V and 5 bases from J, leaving 6 bases between. Germline values: CDR1 SGHDT, CDR2 YYEEEE. This CDR3 spans 13 amino acids. CDR3: CASSLDGDNEQFF. CDR3 nucleotides: TGTGCCAGCAGCTTGGACGGGGACAATGAGCAGTTCTTC.

This clonotype was detected many times. This chain links TRBV5-4 with TRBJ1-1, with 10 bases identical to TRBD1. The CDR3 totals 17 residues. CDR1 SGHNT and CDR2 YYREEE come from the germline V gene (reference sequence). V gave up 2 bases and J gave up 2 bases; unmatched junction bases: 9. CDR3 residues: CASSLVGTGDLNTEAFF. The CDR3 DNA reads TGTGCCAGCAGCTTAGTCGGGACAGGGGACCTCAACACTGAAGCTTTCTTT.